Following are 23 T cell receptor beta chains from one sample sequenced in a study of blood T cell repertoires in COVID-19. Here immunoSEQ multiplex PCR was the method, and the copy in TCRdb shows in-frame clones only, minus some. The sample includes 150,000 or so clones, approximately 85% of them seen just once. The source material was peripheral blood. Every receptor here comes from a man between 60 and 70 years old with active or convalescent COVID-19.

The J gene is TRBJ1-1, the V gene TRBV29-1, with a tentative D call TRBD1 (5 bases). Deletions cut 6 bases from V and 0 bases from J, with 14 bases between. Germline assignment: CDR1 SQVTM and CDR2 ANQGSEA. The CDR3 is made up of 14 amino acids. This CDR3 reads CSVSQQDVNTEAFF. The CDR3 coding sequence is TGCAGCGTAAGCCAACAGGACGTGAACACTGAAGCTTTCTTT.

The V call is TRBV4-1, the J call TRBJ2-3; 12 positions agree with TRBD2. V trimming: 0 bases; J trimming: 3 bases; junction bases outside the gene matches: 4. Germline assignment: CDR1 MGHRA and CDR2 YSYEKL. There are 17 residues in the CDR3. In DNA form, the CDR3 reads TGCGCCAGCAGCCAAGAAACTAGCGGGGGGCTAACAGATACGCAGTATTTT. Residues: CASSQETSGGLTDTQYF.

The CDR3 bases are TGTGCCAGCAGCGGGGGGGCCAGGGAGTCCTACAATGAGCAGTTCTTC. Its translation is CASSGGARESYNEQFF. The chain carries TRBV5-4 and TRBJ2-1; TRBD2 is a possible D gene (7 bases). Germline CDR1 and CDR2: SGHNT and YYREEE (reference sequence). This CDR3 has 16 residues. Trimming took 4 bases from V and 1 from J, leaving 15 bases between them.

The J gene is TRBJ2-7, the V gene TRBV7-2, with a possible D match to TRBD2 (6 bases). The CDR3 extends over 11 amino acids. V gave up 2 bases and J gave up 7 bases, with 6 bases separating them. The germline CDR1 and CDR2 sequences are SGHTA and FQGNSA. The DNA for the CDR3 is TGTGCCAGCAGCTTACGGGAGGAGCAGTACTTC. Translation gives CASSLREEQYF.

J is TRBJ2-7 and V is TRBV3-1 (or the pseudogene TRBV3-2); 7 bases line up with TRBD1. This CDR3 has 14 amino acids. Losses at the gene ends were 7 bases for V and 6 bases for J; bases not matched to a gene: 12. CDR1 is LGHDT and CDR2 is YNNKEL in the germline V gene (reference sequence). Here the CDR3 reads CASTPGQTGSEQYF. The CDR3, as DNA: TGTGCCAGCACTCCGGGACAGACGGGGAGCGAGCAGTACTTC.

This clone has just one count. This sequence joins TRBV19 and TRBJ2-4; the match to TRBD1 covers 9 bases. CDR1 is LNHDA and CDR2 is SQIVND in the germline V gene (reference sequence). The trim removed 1 base at V and 15 bases at J, leaving 10 bases unmatched. CDR3 length: 14 residues. For the CDR3, the DNA is TGTGCCAGTAGTATAGGAGGGACAGGGCTCGCTCTGTACTTC. Encoded protein: CASSIGGTGLALYF.

The rearrangement links TRBV15 to TRBJ1-5; 9 bases agree with TRBD1. J was trimmed by 7 bases and V by 0 bases; bases with no gene match: 1. CDR1 and CDR2 (germline): LNHNV, YYDKDF (reference sequence). The CDR3 has 14 amino acids. CDR3: CATSREQGAQPQHF. The CDR3 coding sequence is TGTGCCACCAGCAGAGAACAGGGGGCACAGCCCCAGCATTTT. Variable domain in full (rest from reference TRBV15 and TRBJ1-5): DAMVIQNPRYQVTQFGKPVTLSCSQTLNHNVMYWYQQKSSQAPKLLFHYYDKDFNNEADTPDNFQSRRPNTSFCFLDIRSPGLGDTAMYLCATSREQGAQPQHFGDGTRLSIL.

The rearrangement uses TRBV19 and TRBJ1-2; 7 nucleotides align to TRBD1. Trimming removed 3 bases from V and 4 bases from J; junction bases left unmatched: 11. The CDR3 extends over 16 amino acids. Germline V gene lookup returns CDR1 LNHDA and CDR2 SQIVND (reference sequence). The CDR3 nucleotides read TGTGCCAGTAGTATGCTCCTTGACAGGGCGGGCTATGGCTACACCTTC. Its translation: CASSMLLDRAGYGYTF.

This clone was recorded only once. V is TRBV7-9 and J is TRBJ1-1; 7 bases line up with TRBD1. The CDR3 loop spans 14 amino acids. The J segment lost 6 bases and the V segment lost 6 bases, leaving 10 bases of the junction unmatched. The germline gives CDR1 SEHNR, CDR2 FQNEAQ (reference sequence). CDR3 nucleotides: TGTGCCAGCAGTTCGACAGGGTCCTTCTCTGAAGCTTTCTTT. Translating gives CASSSTGSFSEAFF.

The rearrangement joins TRBV6-6 to TRBJ1-1; weak D call: TRBD1 (5 bases). V was shortened by 7 bases and J by 5 bases, with 17 bases between the two germline ends. Germline-derived CDR1 and CDR2 are MNHNY and SVGAGI (reference sequence). This CDR3 contains 14 residues. The CDR3 reads CASNPQGVGTEAFF. In nucleotides, the CDR3 is TGTGCCAGCAATCCTCAAGGGGTTGGAACTGAAGCTTTCTTT.

This chain links TRBV28 with TRBJ2-3; D unresolved. This CDR3 has 12 residues. Germline V CDR1 and CDR2: MDHEN, SYDVKM. With 7 bases removed from V and 7 bases from J, the gap between germline ends came to 12 bases. The CDR3: CASTDSGYTQYF. The CDR3 nucleotides read TGTGCCAGCACTGACTCCGGTTATACGCAGTATTTT.

The CDR3 spells CASSRPDEQYF. The CDR3 nucleotides are TGTGCCAGCAGTCGACCTGACGAGCAGTACTTC. The rearrangement links TRBV6-6 to TRBJ2-7; D gene ambiguous. The CDR3 runs 11 residues. Deletions cut 5 bases from V and 5 bases from J, with 7 bases between. Germline assignment: CDR1 MNHNY and CDR2 SVGAGI (reference sequence).

The rearrangement joins TRBV6-5 to TRBJ1-5, with D tentatively TRBD1 (6 bases). The germline V and J ends were trimmed by 2 bases and 6 bases, with 11 bases remaining between them. This CDR3 comprises 14 residues. Germline V CDR1 and CDR2: MNHEY, SVGAGI. CDR3 region: CASSYTGGAQPQHF. CDR3 sequence (DNA): TGTGCCAGCAGTTACACGGGGGGGGCTCAGCCCCAGCATTTT.

This chain connects TRBV5-1 to TRBJ2-3; 10 positions agree with TRBD2. J was trimmed by 6 bases and V by 3 bases; bases with no gene match: 7. The CDR3 totals 15 residues. The V gene's germline CDR1 is SGHRS and CDR2 YFSETQ. Here the CDR3 reads CASSSPSGGSDTQYF. In DNA form, the CDR3 reads TGCGCCAGCAGCTCCCCTAGCGGGGGTTCCGATACGCAGTATTTT.

The CDR3 DNA reads as TGCAGCGTACGGACAGGGGGGGTAACCGGGGAGCTGTTTTTT. The encoded protein is CSVRTGGVTGELFF. The chain employs TRBV29-1 and TRBJ2-2, with 10 nucleotides matching TRBD1. The CDR3 loop spans 14 amino acids. Germline V gene sequence: CDR1 SQVTM, CDR2 ANQGSEA. With 6 bases clipped from V and 5 bases from J, the junction kept 6 bases outside the gene matches.

This chain joins TRBV29-1 and TRBJ2-5, with TRBD2 identical over 8 bases. J lost 5 bases, V lost 6 bases, and 5 bases had no gene match. Germline values: CDR1 SQVTM, CDR2 ANQGSEA. The CDR3 length is 12 residues. The CDR3 sequence is CSVARGGETQYF. The CDR3 region has the DNA TGCAGCGTCGCCCGGGGGGGGGAGACCCAGTACTTC.

V and J are TRBV28 and TRBJ1-2; no clear D gene. V lost 6 bases and J lost 8, with 10 bases in between. This CDR3 region has 11 residues. Germline V gene lookup returns CDR1 MDHEN and CDR2 SYDVKM. CDR3 in DNA: TGTGCCAGCAGCTCGGTTTGGGGCTACACCTTC. It yields the protein CASSSVWGYTF.

The CDR3 bases are TGTGCCACCAGCAGAGATCAGGGGACCTACGAGCAGTACTTC. Protein sequence: CATSRDQGTYEQYF. The rearrangement uses TRBV15 and TRBJ2-7; possible D gene TRBD1, 6 bases. V lost 0 bases to trimming and J lost 2 bases, with 8 bases between them. The CDR3 runs 14 residues. From germline, CDR1 is LNHNV and CDR2 YYDKDF (reference sequence).

The sample holds a few counts of this clone. The J gene is TRBJ1-5, the V gene TRBV28; no reliable D call. Trimming took 8 bases from V and 5 from J, leaving 10 bases between them. The CDR3 spans 12 residues. The germline CDR1 and CDR2 sequences are MDHEN and SYDVKM. CDR3 region: CASSEEYQPQHF. The CDR3 bases are TGTGCCAGCTCGGAGGAATATCAGCCCCAGCATTTT.

V gene TRBV12-3 or TRBV12-4 combines with J gene TRBJ2-7; 7 bases are a match to TRBD1. The CDR3 contains 12 residues. J lost 5 bases, V lost 3 bases, and 1 base had no gene match. The CDR3 region has the DNA TGTGCCAGCAGTTTGACAGGGAACGAGCAGTACTTC. This codes for CASSLTGNEQYF.

The chain uses TRBV3-1 (or the pseudogene TRBV3-2) and TRBJ1-2, with 9 bases lining up with TRBD1. V shed 1 base and J 8 bases; nucleotides not matched to a gene: 11. The CDR3 loop spans 16 amino acids. Germline V gene data show CDR1 as LGHDT and CDR2 as YNNKEL (reference sequence). CDR3: CASSQATGTGNRGYTF. In nucleotides, the CDR3 is TGTGCCAGCAGCCAAGCCACCGGGACAGGGAATAGAGGCTACACCTTC.

The chain recombines TRBV11-2 with TRBJ1-2; 8 positions match TRBD1. The CDR3 spans 15 residues. The trim removed 5 bases at V and 8 bases at J, leaving 13 bases unmatched. Germline CDR1 SGHAT, CDR2 FQNNGV. Written as DNA, the CDR3 is TGTGCCAGCAGCCCAGAAGGACAGGGCTTTTGGGGCTACACCTTC. Protein sequence: CASSPEGQGFWGYTF.

This clone was picked up a small number of times. Germline and junction disagree at one end, which may indicate a read error. The chain couples TRBV7-7 to TRBJ2-5, with TRBD1 matching over 11 bases. CDR3 length: 15 amino acids. CDR1 SSHAT and CDR2 FNYEAQ come from the germline V gene (reference sequence). The CDR3 DNA sequence: TGTGCTAGCAGCGAGGACAGGGGGCGAGGGGAGACCCAGTACTTC. Protein: CASSEDRGRGETQYF.